This is a list of T cell receptor beta chains from one sample in a study of blood T cell repertoires in COVID-19. Assay used: immunoSEQ multiplex PCR; TCRdb lists only in-frame clones, some missing. The sample has over 90,000 clones, roughly 87% seen once. Sequenced: peripheral blood. The receptors were gathered from a human donor in a cohort sampled during active COVID-19. CDR3s include the opening cysteine and the closing phenylalanine or tryptophan. The order of the fields is J gene, clone size, D gene, V gene, CDR3 protein, CDR3 DNA. The D gene is left open where the match is weak. The size field is filled for only some rows; it gives once, few, many or a size class.

J gene: TRBJ2-2; clone size: -; D gene: TRBD1; V gene: TRBV2; CDR3 protein: CASSDRQGRMGTGELFF; CDR3 DNA: TGTGCCAGCAGTGACCGACAGGGGAGGATGGGCACCGGGGAGCTGTTTTTT
J gene: TRBJ1-3; clone size: -; D gene: -; V gene: TRBV2; CDR3 protein: CASDRGGNTIYF; CDR3 DNA: TGTGCCAGCGATAGGGGGGGAAACACCATATATTTT
J gene: TRBJ1-4; clone size: -; D gene: TRBD1; V gene: TRBV28; CDR3 protein: CASRIQGEHEKLFF; CDR3 DNA: TGTGCCAGCAGAATACAGGGGGAACATGAAAAACTGTTTTTT
J gene: TRBJ2-7; clone size: -; D gene: -; V gene: TRBV28; CDR3 protein: CASSLNLAPYEQYF; CDR3 DNA: TGTGCCAGCAGTTTAAATCTAGCGCCCTACGAGCAGTACTTC
J gene: TRBJ1-1; clone size: -; D gene: -; V gene: TRBV10-1; CDR3 protein: CASSKTTNTEAFF; CDR3 DNA: TGCGCCAGCAGCAAAACAACGAACACTGAAGCTTTCTTT
J gene: TRBJ2-3; clone size: -; D gene: TRBD2; V gene: TRBV25-1; CDR3 protein: CASSEYGIERGSTDTQYF; CDR3 DNA: TGTGCCAGCAGTGAATACGGTATCGAGCGGGGTAGCACAGATACGCAGTATTTT
J gene: TRBJ1-5; clone size: -; D gene: TRBD1; V gene: TRBV7-2; CDR3 protein: CASSLARTGEDQPQHF; CDR3 DNA: TGTGCCAGCAGCTTAGCGCGTACAGGGGAGGATCAGCCCCAGCATTTT
J gene: TRBJ1-4; clone size: -; D gene: -; V gene: TRBV2; CDR3 protein: CASSEKDRLNEKLFF; CDR3 DNA: TGTGCCAGCAGTGAAAAGGACAGACTCAATGAAAAACTGTTTTTT
J gene: TRBJ1-5; clone size: -; D gene: -; V gene: TRBV28; CDR3 protein: CASSAPIGGSNQPQHF; CDR3 DNA: TGTGCCAGCAGTGCCCCGATCGGGGGTAGCAATCAGCCCCAGCATTTT
J gene: TRBJ2-1; clone size: -; D gene: TRBD1; V gene: TRBV7-9; CDR3 protein: CASSLGQGGPNEQFF; CDR3 DNA: TGTGCCAGCAGCTTAGGACAGGGGGGACCCAATGAGCAGTTCTTC
J gene: TRBJ1-2; clone size: few; D gene: -; V gene: TRBV6-5; CDR3 protein: CASSYAEGGSGYGYTF; CDR3 DNA: TGTGCCAGCAGTTACGCTGAAGGAGGGAGTGGGTATGGCTACACCTTC
J gene: TRBJ1-2; clone size: -; D gene: -; V gene: TRBV28; CDR3 protein: CASRSTGHLGYGYTF; CDR3 DNA: TGTGCCAGCAGATCTACGGGACATCTCGGCTATGGCTACACCTTC
J gene: TRBJ2-1; clone size: few; D gene: -; V gene: TRBV19; CDR3 protein: CASSTWASYNEQFF; CDR3 DNA: TGTGCCAGTAGTACGTGGGCGTCCTACAATGAGCAGTTCTTC
J gene: TRBJ2-1; clone size: -; D gene: -; V gene: TRBV5-5; CDR3 protein: CASSLDGGISYNEQFF; CDR3 DNA: TGTGCCAGCAGCTTGGATGGCGGAATATCCTACAATGAGCAGTTCTTC
J gene: TRBJ1-1; clone size: few; D gene: -; V gene: TRBV4-2; CDR3 protein: CASSHGTFGRTEAFF; CDR3 DNA: TGTGCCAGCAGCCATGGGACCTTCGGGAGGACTGAAGCTTTCTTT
J gene: TRBJ2-1; clone size: -; D gene: TRBD2; V gene: TRBV19; CDR3 protein: CASSIDGGLAGGPYNEQFF; CDR3 DNA: TGTGCCAGTAGTATAGATGGGGGACTAGCGGGGGGACCCTACAATGAGCAGTTCTTC
J gene: TRBJ2-7; clone size: -; D gene: -; V gene: TRBV28; CDR3 protein: CASSFVLLTVGSYEQYF; CDR3 DNA: TGTGCCAGCAGTTTCGTCCTGTTGACAGTCGGCTCCTACGAGCAGTACTTC
J gene: TRBJ2-1; clone size: -; D gene: -; V gene: TRBV2; CDR3 protein: CASSALGGYNEQFF; CDR3 DNA: TGTGCCAGCAGTGCTCTCGGCGGCTACAATGAGCAGTTCTTC
J gene: TRBJ2-5; clone size: once; D gene: TRBD2; V gene: TRBV29-1; CDR3 protein: CSVEAFGLAGGRDLETQYF; CDR3 DNA: TGCAGCGTTGAAGCCTTCGGGCTAGCGGGGGGGAGAGACTTAGAGACCCAGTACTTC
J gene: TRBJ2-3; clone size: -; D gene: -; V gene: TRBV14; CDR3 protein: CASSQDGLAFYTQYF; CDR3 DNA: TGTGCCAGCAGCCAAGATGGGCTAGCGTTTTATACGCAGTATTTT
J gene: TRBJ2-1; clone size: -; D gene: -; V gene: TRBV5-6; CDR3 protein: CASSSTTGYGEQFF; CDR3 DNA: TGTGCCAGCAGCTCTACCACAGGATATGGTGAGCAGTTCTTC
J gene: TRBJ1-2; clone size: -; D gene: TRBD1; V gene: TRBV4-1; CDR3 protein: CASSQEGQGIVGYTF; CDR3 DNA: TGCGCCAGCAGCCAAGAAGGACAGGGGATAGTTGGCTACACCTTC
J gene: TRBJ2-5; clone size: -; D gene: -; V gene: TRBV5-3; CDR3 protein: CARSLAGTQETQYF; CDR3 DNA: TGTGCCAGAAGCTTGGCCGGGACACAAGAGACCCAGTACTTC
J gene: TRBJ1-1; clone size: -; D gene: -; V gene: TRBV28; CDR3 protein: CASSSGTMNTEAFF; CDR3 DNA: TGTGCCAGCAGTTCCGGGACAATGAACACTGAAGCTTTCTTT
J gene: TRBJ2-5; clone size: -; D gene: TRBD1; V gene: TRBV18; CDR3 protein: CASSLGQDQETQYF; CDR3 DNA: TGTGCCAGCTCCCTAGGACAGGATCAAGAGACCCAGTACTTC
J gene: TRBJ1-2; clone size: few; D gene: -; V gene: TRBV7-3; CDR3 protein: CASSPIGTNGDYGYTF; CDR3 DNA: TGTGCCAGCAGCCCCATCGGGACAAATGGTGACTATGGCTACACCTTC
J gene: TRBJ2-2; clone size: -; D gene: -; V gene: TRBV5-1; CDR3 protein: CASSLTGFQKTGELFF; CDR3 DNA: TGCGCCAGCAGCTTGACGGGGTTCCAAAAGACCGGGGAGCTGTTTTTT
J gene: TRBJ2-3; clone size: -; D gene: TRBD1; V gene: TRBV6-1; CDR3 protein: CASSETQTDRASDTQYF; CDR3 DNA: TGTGCCAGCAGTGAAACCCAGACGGACAGGGCGTCAGATACGCAGTATTTT
J gene: TRBJ2-2; clone size: -; D gene: -; V gene: TRBV13; CDR3 protein: CASSLVTAELFF; CDR3 DNA: TGTGCCAGCAGCTTAGTGACTGCGGAGCTGTTTTTT
J gene: TRBJ2-5; clone size: -; D gene: -; V gene: TRBV28; CDR3 protein: CASSFARSQWETQYF; CDR3 DNA: TGTGCCAGCAGTTTTGCTAGATCTCAGTGGGAGACCCAGTACTTC
J gene: TRBJ2-3; clone size: -; D gene: -; V gene: TRBV14; CDR3 protein: CASSAVRGTQYF; CDR3 DNA: TGTGCCAGCAGCGCGGTCCGCGGTACGCAGTATTTT
J gene: TRBJ1-4; clone size: -; D gene: TRBD1; V gene: TRBV11-2; CDR3 protein: CASSFKQGASEKLFF; CDR3 DNA: TGTGCCAGCAGCTTTAAACAGGGGGCCAGTGAAAAACTGTTTTTT
J gene: TRBJ2-5; clone size: -; D gene: -; V gene: TRBV18; CDR3 protein: CASSPSGQGTPMETQYF; CDR3 DNA: TGTGCCAGCTCACCAAGTGGGCAGGGTACCCCAATGGAGACCCAGTACTTC
J gene: TRBJ2-5; clone size: once; D gene: -; V gene: TRBV7-7; CDR3 protein: CASSSRADGTQYF; CDR3 DNA: TGTGCCAGCAGCTCCAGGGCTGACGGGACCCAGTACTTC
J gene: TRBJ2-1; clone size: -; D gene: -; V gene: TRBV15; CDR3 protein: CATSRDFQGRGNEQFF; CDR3 DNA: TGTGCCACCAGCAGAGATTTTCAGGGCAGGGGCAATGAGCAGTTCTTC
J gene: TRBJ2-2; clone size: -; D gene: -; V gene: TRBV7-3; CDR3 protein: CASSPTLPNTGELFF; CDR3 DNA: TGTGCCAGCAGCCCGACACTCCCGAACACCGGGGAGCTGTTTTTT
J gene: TRBJ2-5; clone size: -; D gene: TRBD1; V gene: TRBV29-1; CDR3 protein: CSVLRDRQETQYF; CDR3 DNA: TGCAGCGTTTTAAGGGACAGACAAGAGACCCAGTACTTC
J gene: TRBJ1-3; clone size: -; D gene: -; V gene: TRBV14; CDR3 protein: CASSQVSSGNTIYF; CDR3 DNA: TGTGCCAGCAGCCAAGTGAGCTCTGGAAACACCATATATTTT
J gene: TRBJ1-1; clone size: -; D gene: -; V gene: TRBV12-3/TRBV12-4; CDR3 protein: CASSFYSSEAFF; CDR3 DNA: TGTGCCAGCAGTTTCTACTCGAGTGAAGCTTTCTTT
J gene: TRBJ2-1; clone size: -; D gene: -; V gene: TRBV6-5; CDR3 protein: CASSYSSRLYNEQFF; CDR3 DNA: TGTGCCAGCAGTTACTCGAGCCGACTGTACAATGAGCAGTTCTTC
J gene: TRBJ2-3; clone size: -; D gene: -; V gene: TRBV3-1/TRBV3-2; CDR3 protein: CASRPRGGQGTDTQYF; CDR3 DNA: TGTGCCAGCAGACCGCGGGGGGGACAGGGGACAGATACGCAGTATTTT
J gene: TRBJ2-7; clone size: -; D gene: TRBD1; V gene: TRBV10-1; CDR3 protein: CASSDTRGLSYEQYF; CDR3 DNA: TGCGCCAGCAGTGACACCAGGGGGCTTTCCTACGAGCAGTACTTC
J gene: TRBJ1-3; clone size: -; D gene: TRBD1; V gene: TRBV28; CDR3 protein: CASRLLTGAGNTIYF; CDR3 DNA: TGTGCCAGCAGACTATTGACAGGGGCTGGAAACACCATATATTTT
J gene: TRBJ1-4; clone size: -; D gene: TRBD1; V gene: TRBV2; CDR3 protein: CASSEGTGFNEKLFF; CDR3 DNA: TGTGCCAGCAGTGAAGGGACAGGGTTTAATGAAAAACTGTTTTTT
J gene: TRBJ2-7; clone size: -; D gene: TRBD1; V gene: TRBV7-9; CDR3 protein: CASSCGTGECYEQYF; CDR3 DNA: TGTGCCAGCAGCTGCGGGACAGGGGAATGTTACGAGCAGTACTTC
J gene: TRBJ2-1; clone size: once; D gene: TRBD1; V gene: TRBV27; CDR3 protein: CASSTSRDRADSKSHNEQFF; CDR3 DNA: TGTGCCAGCAGCACCTCCCGGGACAGGGCCGACTCGAAGTCACACAATGAGCAGTTCTTC